This T cell receptor (beta chain) originates from a study of T cells in localized non-small cell lung cancer. The table came from immunoSEQ multiplex PCR; TCRdb's copy has only in-frame clones and leaves some out. This table has 20,000 to 30,000 clones, approximately 87% appearing once. As for this clone: Its antigen is not known.

Study-wide points: A median of around 60 of the top 100 tumor clones appeared in adjacent lung, which was paired and uninvolved.

The source is a woman between 35 and 70 years old with stage I lung adenocarcinoma. The material sequenced was peripheral blood, taken before any cancer treatment.

CDR3 sequence (DNA): TGCGCCAGCAGCTTAGTAGGGGGGGCGGAATATTTT. Protein: CASSLVGGAEYF. The chain has TRBV5-1 and TRBJ2-3; D possibly corresponds to TRBD2 (7 bases). Germline CDR1 reads SGHRS; CDR2 reads YFSETQ. CDR3 length: 12 residues. Trimming stripped 2 bases from V and 15 bases from J, with 16 bases between.